Only one count was recorded for the clone carrying this TCR beta chain. This sample stems from a study of blood T cell repertoires in COVID-19. Study information: Collection of acute and convalescent COVID-19 samples took place in the United States, Italy and Spain. From T cells, B-cell-depleted T cells, or PBMCs came the material, which was cDNA or gDNA.

In the original workflow: From reference gene primer amplification, estimates of nucleated cell counts were derived. Clones were sequenced by immunoSEQ multiplex PCR, and TCRdb holds only the in-frame ones, with some missing. V and J calls and clone size are given by that table; D and trimming were obtained from the DNA. Counted here are some 75,000 clones, about 89% occurring once; the ten biggest clones make up less than 0.65%. V lost 2 bases to trimming and J lost 0 bases, with 8 bases between them. This CDR3 region has 15 residues. CDR1 is SGHAT and CDR2 is FQNNGV in the germline V gene. The sequence derives from a man between 60 and 75 years old with acute or convalescent COVID-19. The V call is TRBV11-2, the J call TRBJ1-3; D unresolved. The source material was peripheral blood. CDR3 in amino acids: CASSLNSGSGNTIYF. The CDR3 DNA reads TGTGCCAGCAGCTTAAACAGTGGCTCTGGAAACACCATATATTTT.